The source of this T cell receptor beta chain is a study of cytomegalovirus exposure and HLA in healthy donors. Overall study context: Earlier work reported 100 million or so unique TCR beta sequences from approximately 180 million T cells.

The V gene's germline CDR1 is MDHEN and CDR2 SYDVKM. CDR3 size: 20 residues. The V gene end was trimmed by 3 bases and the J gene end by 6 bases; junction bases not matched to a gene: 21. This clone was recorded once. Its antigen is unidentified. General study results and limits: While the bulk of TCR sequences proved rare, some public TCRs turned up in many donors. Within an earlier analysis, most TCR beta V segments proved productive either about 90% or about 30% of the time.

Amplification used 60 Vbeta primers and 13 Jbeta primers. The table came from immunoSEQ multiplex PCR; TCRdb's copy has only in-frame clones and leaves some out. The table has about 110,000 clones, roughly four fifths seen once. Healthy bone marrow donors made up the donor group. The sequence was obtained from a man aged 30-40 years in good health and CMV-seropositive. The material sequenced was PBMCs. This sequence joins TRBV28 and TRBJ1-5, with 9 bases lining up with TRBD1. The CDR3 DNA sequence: TGTGCCAGCAGTTTCACGGATTGGGACAGGGAAATCAGGATCGGTCAGCCCCAGCATTTT. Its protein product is CASSFTDWDREIRIGQPQHF. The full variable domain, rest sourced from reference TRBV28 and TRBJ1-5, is DVKVTQSSRYLVKRTGEKVFLECVQDMDHENMFWYRQDPGLGLRLIYFSYDVKMKEKGDIPEGYSVSREKKERFSLILESASTNQTSMYLCASSFTDWDREIRIGQPQHFGDGTRLSIL.